This note documents a single T cell receptor (beta chain) sequence. The germline V and J ends were trimmed by 6 bases and 7 bases, with 8 bases remaining between them. The CDR3 is 10 residues long. The germline CDR1 and CDR2 sequences are DFQATT and SNEGSKA (reference sequence). These data are taken from a study of blood T cell repertoires in COVID-19. Recovered participants had two consecutive negative NP/OP PCR tests, healthcare professional clearance, or symptom resolution. Sequencing used immunoSEQ multiplex PCR; TCRdb keeps in-frame clones, though not all of them. The data show a few hundred thousand clones, with around 90% seen just once and about 1.1% held by the top ten.

V gene TRBV20-1 combines with J gene TRBJ2-3, with D hard to call. This sequence was found in a woman younger than 35 who had recovered from COVID-19. Sequences were obtained from PBMCs or T cells enriched from blood (not recorded which). The CDR3 sequence: CSAIENTQYF. The CDR3, as DNA: TGCAGTGCAATAGAGAATACGCAGTATTTT.